This TCR beta chain emerged from a study of shared clonotypes between healthy human individuals. Notes on this clone: Its specificity is unknown.

The authors loaded 150 to 250 ng DNA, 30,000 to 35,000 T cell genomes, into sorted-subset replicate PCRs. Authors' data handling: ImmunoSEQ junction-only sequences lacked quality scores, so their filtering differed. Profiling relied on immunoSEQ multiplex PCR, and the TCRdb table lists in-frame clones only, not all of them. V and J calls and clone size are those listed in that table; D and trimming were worked out from the DNA. This sample has 2.5 million or so clones, with roughly nine tenths found just once. The CDR3 spans 14 residues. Germline CDR1 and CDR2: SGHDT and YYEEEE. V was trimmed by 2 bases and J by 8 bases, leaving 16 bases between them. Those who donated were healthy HIV-negative adults, with no recent acute infections or vaccinations reported. The study's findings and limits: Of the naive CD4 clonotypes, around 5.2% were shared across a few donors.

The chain joins TRBV5-6 to TRBJ1-2, with TRBD1 as a possible D gene (6 bases). The sample taken for sequencing was naive CD4+ T cells sorted from blood. Subset here: CD45RA+ positively selected. The clonotype was recovered from a man aged 18 to 29 in good health. CDR3 loop: CASSLPGAGGGYTF. The CDR3 DNA is TGTGCCAGCAGCTTACCAGGGGCAGGAGGCGGCTACACCTTC.